These T cell receptor beta chains were read from a single sample in a study of blood T cell repertoires in COVID-19. Assay used: immunoSEQ multiplex PCR; TCRdb lists only in-frame clones, some missing. The sample holds 80,000 to 100,000 clones, roughly 75% seen once. Source material: peripheral blood. These receptors came from a man aged 50-60 years who had recovered from COVID-19. Each CDR3 is given with its conserved first and last residue. A D gene is named only where the DNA matches it firmly. Part of the rows lack a size; the others show once, few, many or a class for expanded clones.

>NA|TRBV5-6|NA|TRBJ2-5
TGTGCCAGCAGTCGGCATGCCGAGCGCTACGTACAAGAGACCCAGTACTTC
CASSRHAERYVQETQYF
>NA|TRBV5-4|NA|TRBJ1-1
TGTGCCAGCAGCTTGGGCGGGAAGGGGAGGGCGAACACTGAAGCTTTCTTT
CASSLGGKGRANTEAFF
>few|TRBV5-1|TRBD2|TRBJ2-7
TGCGCCAGCAGGTCTGGGACTAGCGGATCCTACGAGCAGTACTTC
CASRSGTSGSYEQYF
>NA|TRBV11-1|TRBD1|TRBJ2-1
TGTGCCAGCAGCCCCCCCTGGACAGGGTGGGGCAATGAGCAGTTCTTC
CASSPPWTGWGNEQFF
>NA|TRBV4-1|TRBD1|TRBJ2-5
TGCGCCAGCAGCCCAGGGACAGGGTGGGGAGAGACCCAGTACTTC
CASSPGTGWGETQYF
>NA|TRBV21-1|NA|TRBJ1-1
TGTGCCAGGGACACGGGTGGGAACACTGAAGCTTTCTTT
CARDTGGNTEAFF
>once|TRBV5-1|TRBD2|TRBJ2-2
TGCGCCAGCAGCTTTAGCGGGGGCCGATCCGGGGAGCTGTTTTTT
CASSFSGGRSGELFF
>once|TRBV10-3|NA|TRBJ2-3
TGTGCCATCAGTAGACAGGTGAGGGCAGATACGCAGTATTTT
CAISRQVRADTQYF
>NA|TRBV19|NA|TRBJ1-4
TGTGCCAGTGGGGCACTAACTAATGAAAAACTGTTTTTT
CASGALTNEKLFF
>NA|TRBV2|NA|TRBJ1-3
TGTGCCAGCAGTGTTAAACAGCCCAACTCTGGAAACACCATATATTTT
CASSVKQPNSGNTIYF
>NA|TRBV10-3|TRBD1|TRBJ1-1
TGTGCCATCGGGGGACAGCAGAACACTGAAGCTTTCTTT
CAIGGQQNTEAFF
>NA|TRBV6-5|NA|TRBJ2-1
TGTGCCAGCAGTTACCTAATACAGGGTAGTGAGCAGTTCTTC
CASSYLIQGSEQFF
>few|TRBV19|NA|TRBJ2-1
TGTGCCAGTAGAACATACAATGAGCAGTTCTTC
CASRTYNEQFF
>NA|TRBV4-3|NA|TRBJ2-3
TGCGCCAGCAGCCAAGGCGGGACTCAGGGAGATACGCAGTATTTT
CASSQGGTQGDTQYF
>NA|TRBV6-2/TRBV6-3|NA|TRBJ2-7
TGTGCCAGCAGTGATAACAGAAGATCAAAAGAGCAGTACTTC
CASSDNRRSKEQYF
>few|TRBV5-1|NA|TRBJ1-6
TGCGCCAGCAAGACATACACCCTCCACTTT
CASKTYTLHF
>NA|TRBV7-8|NA|TRBJ1-1
TGTGCCAGCAGCTTAGGCCGGGGGGGGATGAACACTGAAGCTTTCTTT
CASSLGRGGMNTEAFF
>NA|TRBV7-9|TRBD2|TRBJ2-1
TGTGCCAGCAGCTCCGGACGACTAGCGGGAGGAGGCAATGAGCAGTTCTTC
CASSSGRLAGGGNEQFF
>few|TRBV7-9|NA|TRBJ1-1
TGTGCCAGCAGCTTGTCGACGGAACTAATGAACACTGAAGCTTTCTTT
CASSLSTELMNTEAFF
>NA|TRBV7-9|NA|TRBJ2-1
TGTGCCAGCAGCCTACCGACAGCTCTTGAGCAGTTCTTC
CASSLPTALEQFF
>few|TRBV5-1|TRBD1|TRBJ1-4
TGCGCCAGCAGCTTCGGACAGGGACGGGAAAAACTGTTTTTT
CASSFGQGREKLFF
>many|TRBV7-2|NA|TRBJ1-2
TGTGCCAGCGCTTACGGGCAGGGAGGTTTGGGACGCGATGGCTACACCTTC
CASAYGQGGLGRDGYTF
>NA|TRBV9|NA|TRBJ1-1
TGTGCCAGCAGCGCCCTTCGGGTGGGAGCTTTCTTT
CASSALRVGAFF
>NA|TRBV19|TRBD1|TRBJ1-5
TGTGCCAGTAGTCACCGGGACAGGGGTTATAGCAATCAGCCCCAGCATTTT
CASSHRDRGYSNQPQHF
>NA|TRBV7-4|NA|TRBJ1-4
TGTGCCAGCAGCTTCACAGGTTCTAATGAAAAACTGTTTTTT
CASSFTGSNEKLFF
>NA|TRBV5-1|TRBD2|TRBJ2-7
TGCGCCAGCAGCTTGTCTGAGGGACTAGCTTGGGAGCAGTACTTC
CASSLSEGLAWEQYF
>NA|TRBV5-6|NA|TRBJ1-2
TGTGCCAGCAGCTTGGGGTGGGCGTTTAACTATGGCTACACCTTC
CASSLGWAFNYGYTF
>few|TRBV25-1|TRBD2|TRBJ2-5
TGTGCCAGCAGGGGGACTAGGGAGTACCAAGAGACCCAGTACTTC
CASRGTREYQETQYF
>NA|TRBV7-2|TRBD1|TRBJ2-5
TGTGCCAGCAGCTTACGGGACAGGGGTGAACGGACCCAGTACTTC
CASSLRDRGERTQYF
>NA|TRBV20-1|TRBD1|TRBJ1-1
TGCAGTGCTAGTACTCGGACAGGGGAAGCTTTCTTT
CSASTRTGEAFF
>NA|TRBV7-9|NA|TRBJ2-5
TGTGCCAGCAGCAACGGGGAGACCCAGTACTTC
CASSNGETQYF
>NA|TRBV10-1|NA|TRBJ2-3
TGCGCCAGCAGCCCGATCAGGGGGGTAACAGATACGCAGTATTTT
CASSPIRGVTDTQYF
>once|TRBV27|NA|TRBJ2-7
TGTGCCAGCAGTCCATACCTCGGGGGCTACGAGCAGTACTTC
CASSPYLGGYEQYF
>NA|TRBV5-4|TRBD2|TRBJ2-7
TGTGCCAGCAGCTTGGAGCAGGGAGGGAACGAGCAGTACTTC
CASSLEQGGNEQYF
>NA|TRBV4-1|TRBD1|TRBJ2-7
TGCGCCAGCAGCCCAGGACAGGGTAAGGCCTACGAGCAGTACTTC
CASSPGQGKAYEQYF
>NA|TRBV19|TRBD2|TRBJ2-2
TGTGCCAGTAGTATAGCCAGTAGCGGGAGGGCCGCCGGGGAGCTGTTTTTT
CASSIASSGRAAGELFF
>few|TRBV2|NA|TRBJ2-3
TGTGCCATCCCGAGGGGGTCTTGGCCCAGTCAATTAGATACGCAGTATTTT
CAIPRGSWPSQLDTQYF
>NA|TRBV6-2/TRBV6-3|NA|TRBJ1-5
TGTGCCAGCAGTTACACCAGGGACAATCAGCCCCAGCATTTT
CASSYTRDNQPQHF
>NA|TRBV2|TRBD2|TRBJ2-1
TGTGCCAGCAGCCTGACTAGCGGGAGGGCTAATGAGCAGTTCTTC
CASSLTSGRANEQFF
>NA|TRBV19|NA|TRBJ2-3
TGTGCCACCGCTCGGGGGGCGAGCACAGATACGCAGTATTTT
CATARGASTDTQYF
>NA|TRBV11-2|NA|TRBJ2-7
TGTGCCAGCAGCTTCACCTACGAGCAGTACTTC
CASSFTYEQYF
>few|TRBV7-2|TRBD1|TRBJ1-2
TGTGCCAGCAGCTTTGACAGGGGCTTTAACTATGGCTACACCTTC
CASSFDRGFNYGYTF
>NA|TRBV21-1|NA|TRBJ1-5
TGTGCCAGCAGCAAAGCAGGGGCTGGCAATCAGCCCCAGCATTTT
CASSKAGAGNQPQHF
>once|TRBV6-5|TRBD2|TRBJ2-2
TGTGCCAGCACGGGACTAGCGGGCGGGGAGCTGTTTTTT
CASTGLAGGELFF
>NA|TRBV27|NA|TRBJ1-6
TGTGCCAGCAGCTACCGGGATAATAATTCACCCCTCCACTTT
CASSYRDNNSPLHF
>NA|TRBV7-7|NA|TRBJ2-7
TGTGCCAGCAGCTTAGGGCCAGACAGGACCTACGAGCAGTACTTC
CASSLGPDRTYEQYF
>NA|TRBV6-5|NA|TRBJ1-2
TGTGCCAGCACTACGGGACAACGGGCCAACTATGGCTACACCTTC
CASTTGQRANYGYTF
>NA|TRBV6-6|TRBD1|TRBJ2-1
TGTGCCAGCAGTCCTAAACGGACAGGGAGGCGGGATGAGCAGTTCTTC
CASSPKRTGRRDEQFF
>NA|TRBV6-2/TRBV6-3|NA|TRBJ1-1
TGTGCCAGCAGTTACTCGAGGGCTGAAGCTTTCTTT
CASSYSRAEAFF
>NA|TRBV7-9|TRBD1|TRBJ1-5
TGTGCCAGCAGCTCCGGAGACAGGGCCGATCAGCCCCAGCATTTT
CASSSGDRADQPQHF
>NA|TRBV7-2|TRBD1|TRBJ1-5
TGTGCCAGCAGCTTAGATCGGGACAGGGCCCAGCCCCAGCATTTT
CASSLDRDRAQPQHF
>NA|TRBV7-8|NA|TRBJ2-1
TGTGCCAGCAGCTTTGGGGGGGCCTCCTACAATGAGCAGTTCTTC
CASSFGGASYNEQFF
>NA|TRBV10-3|NA|TRBJ2-7
TGTGCCATCAGTGAGTCCGGACAGAGCTACGAGCAGTACTTC
CAISESGQSYEQYF
>NA|TRBV9|NA|TRBJ2-3
TGTGCCAGCAGCGTAGAAAAGGCAGGGGTCGCAGATACGCAGTATTTT
CASSVEKAGVADTQYF
>once|TRBV2|NA|TRBJ1-6
TGTGCCGGGGCCAGGGCCTATAATTCACCCCTCCACTTT
CAGARAYNSPLHF
>once|TRBV4-3|NA|TRBJ1-1
TGCGCCAGCAGCCAAGGGGGGACACCCCAGCAAGCTTTCTTT
CASSQGGTPQQAFF
>NA|TRBV2|NA|TRBJ2-2
TGTGCCAGCAGGTCAGAAGCCGGGGAGCTGTTTTTT
CASRSEAGELFF
>NA|TRBV5-4|TRBD1|TRBJ1-2
TGTGCCAGCAGTCCTGACAGGGGACTTGGCTACACCTTC
CASSPDRGLGYTF